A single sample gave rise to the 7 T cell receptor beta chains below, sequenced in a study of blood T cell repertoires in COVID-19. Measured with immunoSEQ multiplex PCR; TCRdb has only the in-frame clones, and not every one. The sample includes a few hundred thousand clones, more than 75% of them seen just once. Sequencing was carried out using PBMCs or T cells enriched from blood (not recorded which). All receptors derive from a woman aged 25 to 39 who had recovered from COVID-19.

The CDR3 DNA reads TGTGCCAGCAGCCAAGATCTAGCGGGGGCCTCCACAGATACGCAGTATTTT. The encoded protein is CASSQDLAGASTDTQYF. The chain links TRBV4-2 to TRBJ2-3; 10 bases match TRBD2. The CDR3 totals 17 residues. Trimming cost V 0 bases and J 2 bases; bases outside gene matches: 5. CDR1 and CDR2 (germline): LGHNA, YNFKEQ.

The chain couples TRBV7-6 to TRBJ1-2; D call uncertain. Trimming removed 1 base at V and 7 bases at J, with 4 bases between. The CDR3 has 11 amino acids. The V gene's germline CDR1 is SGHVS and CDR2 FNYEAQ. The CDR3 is CASSLDGGYTF. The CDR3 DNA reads TGTGCCAGCAGCTTAGACGGTGGCTACACCTTC.

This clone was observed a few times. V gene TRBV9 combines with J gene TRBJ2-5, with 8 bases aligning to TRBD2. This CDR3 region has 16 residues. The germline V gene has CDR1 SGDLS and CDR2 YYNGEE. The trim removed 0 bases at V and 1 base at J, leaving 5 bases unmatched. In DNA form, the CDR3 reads TGTGCCAGCAGCGTAGGAAACGGGGGGGGCCAAGAGACCCAGTACTTC. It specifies CASSVGNGGGQETQYF.

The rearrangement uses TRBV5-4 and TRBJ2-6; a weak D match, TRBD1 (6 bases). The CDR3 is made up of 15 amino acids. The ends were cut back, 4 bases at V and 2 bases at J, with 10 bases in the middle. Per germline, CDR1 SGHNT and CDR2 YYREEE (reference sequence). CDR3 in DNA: TGTGCCAGCAGCCGTCAGGGGACTGGGGCCAACGTCCTGACTTTC. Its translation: CASSRQGTGANVLTF.

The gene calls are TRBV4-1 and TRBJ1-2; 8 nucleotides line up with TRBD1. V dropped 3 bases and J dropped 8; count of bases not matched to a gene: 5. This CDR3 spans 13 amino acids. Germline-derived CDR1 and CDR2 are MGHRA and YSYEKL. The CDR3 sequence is CASSHLDRDGYTF. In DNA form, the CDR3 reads TGCGCCAGCAGCCACCTGGACAGGGACGGCTACACCTTC.

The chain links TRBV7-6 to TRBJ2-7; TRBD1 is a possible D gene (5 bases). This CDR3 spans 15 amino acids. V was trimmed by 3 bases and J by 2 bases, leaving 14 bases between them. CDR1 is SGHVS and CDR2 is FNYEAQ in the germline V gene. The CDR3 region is CASSFGPQGTYEQYF. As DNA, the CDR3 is TGTGCCAGCAGCTTCGGCCCCCAGGGCACCTACGAGCAGTACTTC.

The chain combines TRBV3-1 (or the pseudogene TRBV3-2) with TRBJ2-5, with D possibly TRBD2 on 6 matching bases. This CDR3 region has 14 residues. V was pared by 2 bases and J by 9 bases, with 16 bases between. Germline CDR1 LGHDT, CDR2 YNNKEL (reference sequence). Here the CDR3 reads CASSQWALPGAQYF. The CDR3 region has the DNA TGTGCCAGCAGCCAATGGGCCCTACCGGGGGCCCAGTACTTC.